The 16 T cell receptor beta chains given below trace back to one sample, sequenced in a study of T-cell reconstitution after alpha-beta-depleted transplantation in children (dated by TCRdb to the mid-2010s). Receptor libraries were prepared by PCR. Instrument used: Illumina HiSeq 2500. To normalize quantification of the TCRbeta repertoire, the TCR libraries were built with molecular barcoding that relied on unique molecular identifiers. TCRdb passed the public sequencing reads through fastp at Q25 and MiXCR, retaining productive beta sequences. Rows matching on CDR3 protein sequence are summarized as one entry with the most common DNA and genes. In this sample the table shows approximately 430,000 distinct CDR3 sequences, roughly 17% of which occur a single time. The top ten clones comprise 29% of the sample. The treatment or condition label corresponds to: allogeneic hematopoietic cell transplantation with graft depleted of TCRalphabeta T cells and CD19 B cells.

This specimen was PBMCs, mostly from graft donor cells, taken 360 days after TCRalphabeta/CD19-depleted stem cell transplant. The receptors come from a boy in the first two years of life who had a stem cell transplant for Wiskott-Aldrich syndrome, so the T cells may come from the graft donor.

The V gene is TRBV7-9, the J gene TRBJ2-6; perhaps TRBD1 as D (5 bases). The length of the CDR3 is 16 residues. V was cut by 5 bases and J by 0 bases, with 11 bases left in between. Germline V gene sequence: CDR1 SEHNR, CDR2 FQNEAQ (reference sequence). CDR3 bases: TGTGCCAGCAGCAAGGACATCTCCTCTGGGGCCAACGTCCTGACTTTC. Amino acid sequence: CASSKDISSGANVLTF.

The genes are TRBV2 and TRBJ1-6; TRBD1 agrees at 7 bases. Germline V gives CDR1 SNHLY, CDR2 FYNNEI. The junction had 5 bases not matched to a gene; V was cut back by 7 bases and J by 8 bases. The CDR3 runs to 13 residues. The CDR3 bases are TGTGCCAGCAAAAACAGGGGATATTCACCCCTCCACTTT. Its translation is CASKNRGYSPLHF.

This rearrangement joins TRBV29-1 to TRBJ2-5; TRBD2 matches at 7 bases. The CDR3 extends over 13 amino acids. Looked up from germline, CDR1 is SQVTM and CDR2 is ANQGSEA. Trimming cost V 8 bases and J 3 bases; bases outside gene matches: 9. CDR3 DNA: TGCAGCTCGCAGGGACTATGGAAAGAGACCCAGTACTTC. Residues: CSSQGLWKETQYF.

This clonotype was counted between two and nine times. The chain joins TRBV7-2 to TRBJ2-1; 8 bases align to TRBD2. Germline loops: CDR1 SGHTA, CDR2 FQGNSA. The CDR3 sequence is 15 residues long. Unmatched junction bases numbered 4, after V lost 4 bases and J lost 2 bases. CDR3: CASSYLAGPYNEQFF. As DNA, the CDR3 is TGTGCCAGCAGCTACCTAGCGGGCCCCTACAATGAGCAGTTCTTC. Together with reference TRBV7-2 and TRBJ2-1, the CDR3 gives the full variable domain: GAGVSQSPSNKVTEKGKDVELRCDPISGHTALYWYRQSLGQGLEFLIYFQGNSAPDKSGLPSDRFSAERTGGSVSTLTIQRTQQEDSAVYLCASSYLAGPYNEQFFGPGTRLTVL.

The sample holds a few counts of this clonotype. This chain joins TRBV5-5 and TRBJ2-7; D call uncertain. Germline loops: CDR1 SGHKS, CDR2 YYEKEE (reference sequence). Trimming removed 2 bases at V and 2 bases at J, with 17 bases between. The CDR3 runs 16 residues. CDR3 region: CASSFRSPRLTYEQYF. CDR3 nucleotide sequence: TGTGCCAGCAGCTTCAGGAGCCCACGTCTAACCTACGAGCAGTACTTC.

V is TRBV12-3 or TRBV12-4 and J is TRBJ1-1, with D unclear. The V and J ends lost 6 bases and 6 bases respectively, with 14 bases between them. This CDR3 is 13 amino acids long. The CDR3 DNA is TGTGCCAGCAGGCCTGAGCTTATTTCTGAAGCTTTCTTT. Protein: CASRPELISEAFF.

The gene calls are TRBV6-5 and TRBJ2-6, with D possibly being TRBD2 (5 bases). V was cut by 1 base and J by 2 bases, with 9 bases left in between. This CDR3 has 16 amino acids. The germline V gene encodes CDR1 MNHEY and CDR2 SVGAGI. The DNA for the CDR3 is TGTGCCAGCAGTTACTTGAGAGGGACTGGGGCCAACGTCCTGACTTTC. Its protein is CASSYLRGTGANVLTF.

This chain links TRBV20-1 with TRBJ2-2, with TRBD2 matching 12 bases. The junction had 0 bases not matched to a gene; V was cut back by 0 bases and J by 1 base. Per the germline V gene, CDR1 is DFQATT and CDR2 is SNEGSKA (reference sequence). The CDR3 totals 16 residues. Written as DNA, the CDR3 is TGCAGTGCTAGAGAGGGACTAGCGGGGAACACCGGGGAGCTGTTTTTT. Translated: CSAREGLAGNTGELFF.

This rearrangement joins TRBV12-3 or TRBV12-4 to TRBJ2-1, with 13 bases matching TRBD2. V lost 5 bases, J lost 6 bases, and 1 base stayed unmatched. CDR3 size: 14 residues. The CDR3 loop reads CASSRTSGSNEQFF. CDR3 DNA sequence: TGTGCCAGCAGTCGGACTAGCGGGAGCAATGAGCAGTTCTTC.

This sequence joins TRBV12-3 or TRBV12-4 and TRBJ2-4; maybe TRBD2 (5 bases). The CDR3 length is 13 residues. V gave up 7 bases and J gave up 8 bases, with 15 bases separating them. DNA of the CDR3: TGTGCCAGCAACGAACTACTCGGGGACATTCAGTACTTC. It is translated as CASNELLGDIQYF.

This clonotype came up many times. V and J are TRBV5-6 and TRBJ2-1, with 8 bases fitting TRBD2. With V trimmed by 2 bases and J by 5 bases, 9 bases remained unmatched. This CDR3 has 16 amino acids. CDR1 SGHDT and CDR2 YYEEEE come from the germline V gene. The CDR3 here is CASSFDRGGVNNEQFF. The CDR3 DNA reads TGTGCCAGCAGCTTCGATCGGGGGGGCGTCAACAATGAGCAGTTCTTC. Together with reference TRBV5-6 and TRBJ2-1, the CDR3 gives the full variable domain: DAGVTQSPTHLIKTRGQQVTLRCSPKSGHDTVSWYQQALGQGPQFIFQYYEEEERQRGNFPDRFSGHQFPNYSSELNVNALLLGDSALYLCASSFDRGGVNNEQFFGPGTRLTVL.

The chain uses TRBV3-1 and TRBJ1-1; D is unresolved. The V end was cut by 2 bases, the J end by 0 bases, with 16 bases between. This CDR3 is built from 17 residues. Germline CDR1 LGHDT, CDR2 YNNKEL (reference sequence). Here the CDR3 reads CASSQRSARPMNTEAFF. As DNA, the CDR3 is TGTGCCAGCAGCCAAAGGTCGGCCAGGCCAATGAACACTGAAGCTTTCTTT.

This clonotype has just a few counts. The rearrangement links TRBV12-3 or TRBV12-4 to TRBJ2-1; the match to TRBD2 covers 14 bases. With 4 bases clipped from V and 5 bases from J, the junction kept 7 bases outside the gene matches. The CDR3 loop spans 17 amino acids. CDR3 amino acids: CASSYAGLAGVHNEQFF. In DNA form, the CDR3 reads TGTGCCAGCAGTTACGCGGGACTAGCGGGAGTCCACAATGAGCAGTTCTTC.

This clonotype has only a few counts. The CDR3 nucleotides read TGTGCCACCTGGTTCACCGGGGAGCTGTTTTTT. This codes for CATWFTGELFF. The V and J genes are TRBV15 and TRBJ2-2; D is unclear. V shed 8 bases and J shed 4 bases, with 5 bases lying between them. This CDR3 is 11 amino acids long. Germline loops: CDR1 LNHNV, CDR2 YYDKDF (reference sequence).

There are a few counts of this clonotype. The gene calls are TRBV20-1 and TRBJ2-5; TRBD2 matches 12 bases. The CDR3 is made up of 14 amino acids. CDR1 is DFQATT, CDR2 SNEGSKA, per germline (reference sequence). The V segment lost 6 bases and the J segment 1 base; nucleotides outside the gene matches: 3. The CDR3 spells CSATSGSLQETQYF. The CDR3 DNA is TGCAGTGCGACTAGCGGGAGTCTCCAAGAGACCCAGTACTTC.

The DNA of the CDR3 is TGTGCCAGCAGCTTAGAACCCTTCATGACTAGCCTGAACACCGGGGAGCTGTTTTTT. The encoded protein is CASSLEPFMTSLNTGELFF. The chain employs TRBV7-6 and TRBJ2-2, with 7 bases fitting TRBD2. Germline assignment: CDR1 SGHVS and CDR2 FNYEAQ. The CDR3 sequence is 19 residues long. Unmatched junction bases numbered 12, after V lost 1 base and J lost 1 base.